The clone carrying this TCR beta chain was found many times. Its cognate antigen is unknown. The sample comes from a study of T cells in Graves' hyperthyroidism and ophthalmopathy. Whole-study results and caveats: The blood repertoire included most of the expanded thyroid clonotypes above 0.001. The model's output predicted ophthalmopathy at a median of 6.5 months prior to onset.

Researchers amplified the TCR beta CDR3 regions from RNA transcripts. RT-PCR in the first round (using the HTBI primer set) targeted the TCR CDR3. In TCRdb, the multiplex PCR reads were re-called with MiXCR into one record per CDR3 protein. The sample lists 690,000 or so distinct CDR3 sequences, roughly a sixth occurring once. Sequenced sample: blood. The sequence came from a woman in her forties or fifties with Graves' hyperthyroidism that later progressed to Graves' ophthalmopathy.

CDR3 coding DNA: TGTGCCAGCGGGCCGAGTTGGGTCGTCAATGAGCAGTTCTTC. The encoded protein is CASGPSWVVNEQFF. The chain couples TRBV11-2 to TRBJ2-1; the D is unclear. This CDR3 is built from 14 residues. Trimming shortened V by 8 bases and J by 6 bases, and 17 bases separated the two germline ends. Germline V gene lookup returns CDR1 SGHAT and CDR2 FQNNGV.